The 20 T cell receptor beta chains listed next were all sequenced from one sample in a study of long-term antiretroviral therapy in people with HIV. Survey-level resolution applied to immunoSEQ assay v3.0. Clones were sequenced by immunoSEQ multiplex PCR, and TCRdb holds only the in-frame ones, with some missing. The sample lists some 20,000 clones; 60% to 80% were seen once. The sample in question was unsorted PBMCs, obtained 2.3 years after starting antiretroviral therapy. The origin of the receptors is a woman in her thirties or forties with HIV.

This clone appeared once. The gene calls are TRBV6-1 and TRBJ1-1; D is uncertain. Germline V gene lookup returns CDR1 MNHNS and CDR2 SASEGT. V lost 3 bases to trimming and J lost 4 bases, with 12 bases between them. CDR3 length equals 14 residues. In nucleotides, the CDR3 is TGTGCCAGCAGTGAGGGCCTAAGGGCCACTGAAGCTTTCTTT. Translating gives CASSEGLRATEAFF.

The chain combines TRBV5-6 with TRBJ2-5, with D possibly TRBD2 on 5 matching bases. The CDR3 contains 16 residues. In germline, CDR1 is SGHDT, CDR2 YYEEEE. Trimming took off 2 bases at V and 4 bases at J, with 18 bases between the two ends. This CDR3 is CASSFSPVGVRETQYF. The CDR3 bases are TGTGCCAGCAGCTTTTCGCCGGTCGGGGTGAGAGAGACCCAGTACTTC.

This chain joins TRBV27 and TRBJ2-5; tentative D call: TRBD1 (5 bases). The CDR3 is 17 amino acids. With 2 bases removed from V and 0 bases from J, the gap between germline ends came to 16 bases. Per the germline V gene, CDR1 is MNHEY and CDR2 is SMNVEV (reference sequence). The CDR3 nucleotides are TGTGCCAGCAGTTTACTTTCAGGGTCCCAGTACCAAGAGACCCAGTACTTC. Protein: CASSLLSGSQYQETQYF.

This clone has only a few counts. V usage is TRBV5-5 and J usage is TRBJ2-7; 8 bases align to TRBD1. The V gene end was trimmed by 4 bases and the J gene end by 2 bases; junction bases not matched to a gene: 5. This CDR3 contains 14 residues. Germline-derived CDR1 and CDR2 are SGHKS and YYEKEE (reference sequence). The CDR3 bases are TGTGCCAGCAGCGCGGAGGACAGGGCCTACGAGCAGTACTTC. The encoded protein is CASSAEDRAYEQYF.

As to this clone: The junction differs from germline at one of its ends, possibly a read error. The rearrangement joins TRBV10-3 to TRBJ2-7; D remains unclear. There are 13 residues in the CDR3. The germline V gene has CDR1 ENHRY and CDR2 SYGVKD. CDR3 protein: CASSSQSSYEQYF. CDR3 nucleotides: TGTGCCAGCAGTTCCCAAAGTTCCTACGAGCAGTACTTC.

V gene TRBV25-1 combines with J gene TRBJ2-7; 7 bases are a match to TRBD1. Per the germline V gene, CDR1 is MGHDK and CDR2 is SYGVNS. The CDR3 is 13 residues long. V was clipped by 4 bases and J by 2 bases; unmatched bases: 2. CDR3 amino acids: CASSADRTYEQYF. CDR3 in DNA: TGTGCCAGCAGTGCGGACAGGACCTACGAGCAGTACTTC.

This clone was seen a few times. The rearrangement links TRBV14 to TRBJ2-7, with 7 bases matching TRBD1. Germline-derived CDR1 and CDR2 are SGHDN and FVKESK. This CDR3 has 13 amino acids. J gave up 2 bases and V 3 bases, and 1 base lay outside the gene matches. The CDR3 DNA is TGTGCCAGCAGCCATGGACAGGCCTACGAGCAGTACTTC. This codes for CASSHGQAYEQYF.

The rearrangement uses TRBV7-9 and TRBJ1-1; D gene ambiguous. Germline-derived CDR1 and CDR2 are SEHNR and FQNEAQ (reference sequence). With 4 bases removed from V and 0 bases from J, the gap between germline ends came to 9 bases. The CDR3 length is 14 residues. The CDR3 coding sequence is TGTGCCAGCAGCTCGGGCCGATTGAACACTGAAGCTTTCTTT. Its translation is CASSSGRLNTEAFF.

This clone was recorded a few times. The CDR3 bases are TGTGCCAGCTCACCACCACTAGCGGGGGTCAACACCGGGGAGCTGTTTTTT. Translation gives CASSPPLAGVNTGELFF. The chain uses TRBV18 and TRBJ2-2; 11 positions match TRBD2. V lost 0 bases, J lost 2 bases, and 2 bases stayed unmatched. The length of the CDR3 is 17 residues. Germline CDR1 reads KGHSH; CDR2 reads LQKENI.

J is TRBJ1-4 and V is TRBV5-4; D is ambiguous. The CDR3 is 13 amino acids. Germline CDR1 and CDR2: SGHNT and YYREEE (reference sequence). V lost 0 bases and J 7 bases, leaving 7 bases between the germline ends. CDR3 region: CASSLVLGEKLFF. In nucleotides, the CDR3 is TGTGCCAGCAGCTTGGTCCTGGGTGAAAAACTGTTTTTT. Full variable domain (missing parts from reference TRBV5-4 and TRBJ1-4): ETGVTQSPTHLIKTRGQQVTLRCSSQSGHNTVSWYQQALGQGPQFIFQYYREEENGRGNFPPRFSGLQFPNYSSELNVNALELDDSALYLCASSLVLGEKLFFGSGTQLSVL.

CDR3 region: CASSLVSGSGANVLTF. The CDR3 nucleotides are TGTGCCAGCAGCTTAGTATCCGGCTCTGGGGCCAACGTCCTGACTTTC. The rearrangement links TRBV7-2 to TRBJ2-6, with D unresolved. Trimming shortened V by 1 base and J by 0 bases, and 7 bases separated the two germline ends. CDR3 length equals 16 residues. The germline gives CDR1 SGHTA, CDR2 FQGNSA. The full variable domain, rest sourced from reference TRBV7-2 and TRBJ2-6, is GAGVSQSPSNKVTEKGKDVELRCDPISGHTALYWYRQSLGQGLEFLIYFQGNSAPDKSGLPSDRFSAERTGGSVSTLTIQRTQQEDSAVYLCASSLVSGSGANVLTFGAGSRLTVL.

The genes are TRBV6-1 and TRBJ2-7, with 9 nucleotides matching TRBD2. Trimming removed 6 bases from V and 3 bases from J; junction bases left unmatched: 9. The CDR3 is made up of 15 amino acids. The V gene's germline CDR1 is MNHNS and CDR2 SASEGT. The CDR3 nucleotides read TGTGCCAGCAGGACTAGCGGTGGGAGCATCTACGAGCAGTACTTC. Translated, it gives CASRTSGGSIYEQYF.

The chain links TRBV9 to TRBJ1-1; 7 bases are shared with TRBD1. The CDR3 spans 15 residues. Looked up from germline, CDR1 is SGDLS and CDR2 is YYNGEE. J was trimmed by 5 bases and V by 3 bases; bases with no gene match: 10. The CDR3 protein is CASSAGGGAGTEAFF. Here the CDR3 DNA reads TGTGCCAGCAGCGCCGGAGGGGGCGCCGGGACTGAAGCTTTCTTT.

The chain combines TRBV29-1 with TRBJ2-7; 9 bases are shared with TRBD2. This CDR3 is built from 13 residues. V shed 5 bases, J shed 4 bases, and the junction held 6 bases outside the gene matches. Per germline, CDR1 SQVTM and CDR2 ANQGSEA. CDR3: CSVTSGWSYEQYF. CDR3 DNA: TGCAGCGTTACTAGCGGGTGGAGTTACGAGCAGTACTTC.

The chain has TRBV5-1 and TRBJ2-3, with 12 bases identical to TRBD2. The CDR3 is made up of 18 amino acids. Trimming cost V 0 bases and J 0 bases; bases outside gene matches: 5. Germline CDR1 is SGHRS and CDR2 is YFSETQ. The CDR3 protein is CASSLELAGGLSTDTQYF. The CDR3 nucleotides are TGCGCCAGCAGCTTGGAACTAGCGGGGGGCTTAAGCACAGATACGCAGTATTTT.

This clone turned up a few times. The chain combines TRBV4-1 with TRBJ2-2, with TRBD2 as a possible D gene (5 bases). The CDR3 is made up of 14 amino acids. Germline values: CDR1 MGHRA, CDR2 YSYEKL. With 4 bases removed from V and 7 bases from J, the gap between germline ends came to 13 bases. CDR3 sequence reads: CASSRVFGIGELFF. The CDR3 coding sequence is TGCGCCAGCAGCCGGGTGTTCGGGATCGGGGAGCTGTTTTTT.

The rearrangement joins TRBV7-8 to TRBJ1-5; D gene ambiguous. V shed 3 bases and J shed 4 bases, with 7 bases lying between them. The CDR3 extends over 13 amino acids. Germline V CDR1 and CDR2: SGHVS, FQNEAQ. CDR3 bases: TGTGCCAGCAGCTTTGAGAGAAATCAGCCCCAGCATTTT. It is translated as CASSFERNQPQHF.

The chain uses TRBV19 and TRBJ2-6; D remains ambiguous. CDR3 size: 16 residues. V lost 7 bases and J lost 0, with 13 bases in between. Looked up from germline, CDR1 is LNHDA and CDR2 is SQIVND (reference sequence). In nucleotides, the CDR3 is TGTGCCAGTATGAGGAACCCTAGCTCTGGGGCCAACGTCCTGACTTTC. Protein product: CASMRNPSSGANVLTF. The full variable domain, in which reference TRBV19 and TRBJ2-6 provide the parts outside the CDR3, is DGGITQSPKYLFRKEGQNVTLSCEQNLNHDAMYWYRQDPGQGLRLIYYSQIVNDFQKGDIAEGYSVSREKKESFPLTVTSAQKNPTAFYLCASMRNPSSGANVLTFGAGSRLTVL.

The rearrangement uses TRBV11-3 and TRBJ2-3; D not resolved. V was shortened by 1 base and J by 0 bases, with 14 bases between the two germline ends. The CDR3 runs 17 residues. From germline, CDR1 is SGHNT and CDR2 YENEEA. The CDR3 nucleotides read TGTGCCAGCAGCTTAGGAGTGTCCGGAACTAGCACAGATACGCAGTATTTT. It translates to CASSLGVSGTSTDTQYF. The full variable domain, its missing parts supplied by reference TRBV11-3 and TRBJ2-3, is EAGVVQSPRYKIIEKKQPVAFWCNPISGHNTLYWYLQNLGQGPELLIRYENEEAVDDSQLPKDRFSAERLKGVDSTLKIQPAELGDSAVYLCASSLGVSGTSTDTQYFGPGTRLTVL.

The chain uses TRBV6-1 and TRBJ1-5; D is unclear. The germline V gene has CDR1 MNHNS and CDR2 SASEGT. CDR3 length: 14 residues. The ends were cut back, 6 bases at V and 3 bases at J, with 12 bases in the middle. In DNA, the CDR3 is TGTGCCAGCAGCGATCAATGGAACAATCAGCCCCAGCATTTT. Its protein product is CASSDQWNNQPQHF.